This is a list of T cell receptor beta chains from one sample in a study of blood T cell repertoires in COVID-19. TCRdb's copy holds only in-frame clones and misses some; the assay was immunoSEQ multiplex PCR. Seen here are about 81,000 clones, about 91% observed once, and the top ten hold roughly 12%. Sequences were obtained from peripheral blood. Receptor source: a man between 65 and 80 years old with active or convalescent COVID-19. CDR3s include the opening cysteine and the closing phenylalanine or tryptophan. D genes are given only for firm matches. Not every row has a clone size; where given, it reads once, few, many or a size class.

clone_size d_call j_call v_call cdr3_nt cdr3_aa
NA TRBD1 TRBJ2-7 TRBV5-1 TGCGCCAGCAGCTTGGCCGGGACAGCCTACGAGCAGTACTTC CASSLAGTAYEQYF
NA NA TRBJ1-1 TRBV6-5 TGTGCCAGCAGCCAGGGGTACACTGAAGCTTTCTTT CASSQGYTEAFF
NA NA TRBJ2-1 TRBV6-2/TRBV6-3 TGTGCCAGCAGTTACCTGAGGGCAGGGGTGGTTAATGAGCAGTTCTTC CASSYLRAGVVNEQFF
NA NA TRBJ1-5 TRBV6-5 TGTGCCAGCAGTTTCGGTCTGCCCCCTCAGCCCCAGCATTTT CASSFGLPPQPQHF
once NA TRBJ1-4 TRBV9 TGTGCCAGCAGCGTAGGGGCAGGGAGGACTGAAAAACTGTTTTTT CASSVGAGRTEKLFF
NA TRBD2 TRBJ2-3 TRBV30 TGTGCCTGGAAAAGAGCGGGGAGCACAGATACGCAGTATTTT CAWKRAGSTDTQYF
NA TRBD1 TRBJ2-2 TRBV5-1 TGCGCCAGCAGCTTGAGGCAGGGGGCACGTTGGACGAACACCGGGGAGCTGTTTTTT CASSLRQGARWTNTGELFF
NA NA TRBJ2-4 TRBV3-1/TRBV3-2 TGTGCCAGCAGAGAGGGGGGGGCCAAAAACATTCAGTACTTC CASREGGAKNIQYF
NA NA TRBJ2-2 TRBV11-2 TGTGCCAGCAGCTTAGACAGGGGTCACACCGGGGAGCTGTTTTTT CASSLDRGHTGELFF
NA NA TRBJ2-7 TRBV18 TGTGCCAGCTCACCACTCGGGGAAGAGCAGTACTTC CASSPLGEEQYF
once NA TRBJ1-2 TRBV27 TGTGCCAGCAGTTCTTGGACCAGGGGTCACTATGGCTACACCTTC CASSSWTRGHYGYTF
NA TRBD2 TRBJ2-5 TRBV27 TGTGCCAGCAGTGGGACTAGCGGGTACCAAGAGACCCAGTACTTC CASSGTSGYQETQYF